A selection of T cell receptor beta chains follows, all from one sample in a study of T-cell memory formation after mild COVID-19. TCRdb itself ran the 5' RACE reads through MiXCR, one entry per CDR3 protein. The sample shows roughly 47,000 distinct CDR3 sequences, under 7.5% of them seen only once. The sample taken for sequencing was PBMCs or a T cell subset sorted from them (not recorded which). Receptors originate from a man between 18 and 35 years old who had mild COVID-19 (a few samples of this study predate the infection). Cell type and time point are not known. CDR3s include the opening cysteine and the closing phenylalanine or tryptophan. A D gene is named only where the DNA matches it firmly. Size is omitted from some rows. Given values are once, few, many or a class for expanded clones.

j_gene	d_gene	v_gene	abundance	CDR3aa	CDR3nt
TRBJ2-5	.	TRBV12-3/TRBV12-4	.	CASSYISETQYF	TGTGCCAGCAGTTATATATCGGAGACCCAGTACTTC
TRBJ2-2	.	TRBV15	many	CATSRDLGGIRELFF	TGTGCCACCAGCAGAGATCTTGGGGGGATCCGGGAGCTGTTTTTT
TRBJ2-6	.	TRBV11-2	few	CASSFQVLSGANVLTF	TGTGCCAGCAGCTTCCAGGTTCTCTCTGGGGCCAACGTCCTGACTTTC
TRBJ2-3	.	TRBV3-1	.	CASSPSFGGGRDTQYF	TGTGCCAGCAGCCCCTCCTTTGGGGGGGGCCGGGATACGCAGTATTTT
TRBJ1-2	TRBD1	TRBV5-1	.	CASSPGTGGIYGYTF	TGCGCCAGCAGCCCAGGGACAGGGGGCATCTATGGCTACACCTTC
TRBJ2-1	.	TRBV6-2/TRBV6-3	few	CASRAGPFPNEQFF	TGTGCCAGCAGGGCGGGCCCCTTTCCCAATGAGCAGTTCTTC
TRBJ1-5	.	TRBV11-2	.	CASSLGVGGSNQPQHF	TGTGCCAGCAGCTTAGGGGTCGGCGGGAGCAATCAGCCCCAGCATTTT
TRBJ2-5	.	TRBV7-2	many	CASTRLNWETQYF	TGTGCCAGCACTCGACTGAATTGGGAGACCCAGTACTTC
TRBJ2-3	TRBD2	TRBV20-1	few	CSARRGGGVSDTQYF	TGCAGTGCTAGACGGGGCGGGGGGGTTTCAGATACGCAGTATTTT
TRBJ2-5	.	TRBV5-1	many	CASSLEAGWYQETQYF	TGCGCCAGCAGCCTCGAGGCGGGGTGGTACCAAGAGACCCAGTACTTC
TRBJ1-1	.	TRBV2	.	CASSATRTGTTEAFF	TGTGCCAGCAGTGCCACAAGAACAGGGACCACTGAAGCTTTCTTT
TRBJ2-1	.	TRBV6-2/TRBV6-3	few	CASSYSWGESEQFF	TGTGCCAGCAGTTACTCGTGGGGAGAGAGTGAGCAGTTCTTC
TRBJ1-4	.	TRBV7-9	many	CASSTHEKLFF	TGTGCCAGCAGCACCCATGAAAAACTGTTTTTT
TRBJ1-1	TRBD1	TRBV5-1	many	CASSERQGADTEAFF	TGCGCCAGCAGCGAAAGACAGGGAGCGGACACTGAAGCTTTCTTT
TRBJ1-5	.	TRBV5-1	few	CASRYGVGDNQPQHF	TGCGCCAGCAGATACGGGGTTGGGGACAATCAGCCCCAGCATTTT
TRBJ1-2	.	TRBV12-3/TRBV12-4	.	CASSLRAASINYGYTF	TGTGCCAGCAGTTTAAGGGCAGCCTCAATTAACTATGGCTACACCTTC
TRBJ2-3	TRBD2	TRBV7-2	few	CASSALAGDADTQYF	TGTGCCAGCAGCGCCTTAGCGGGAGACGCAGATACGCAGTATTTT
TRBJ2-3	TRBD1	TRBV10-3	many	CAISADRGPTDTQYF	TGTGCCATCAGTGCGGACAGGGGGCCCACAGATACGCAGTATTTT
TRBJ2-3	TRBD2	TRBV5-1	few	CASSLGLAGGSDTQYF	TGCGCCAGCAGCTTGGGGCTAGCGGGGGGCTCGGATACGCAGTATTTT
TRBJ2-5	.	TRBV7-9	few	CASSRLRSGETQYF	TGTGCCAGCAGCCGGTTGAGGTCCGGGGAGACCCAGTACTTC
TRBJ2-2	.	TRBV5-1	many	CASSFSRQDGELFF	TGCGCCAGCAGCTTTTCACGGCAAGACGGGGAGCTGTTTTTT
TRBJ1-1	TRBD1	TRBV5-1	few	CASSSQGQGGTEAFF	TGCGCCAGCAGCTCCCAGGGACAGGGGGGCACTGAAGCTTTCTTT
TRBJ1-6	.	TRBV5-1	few	CASSQAGDSPLHF	TGCGCCAGCAGCCAGGCGGGGGATTCACCCCTCCACTTT
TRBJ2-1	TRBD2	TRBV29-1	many	CSVALIAGGYNEQFF	TGCAGCGTGGCCCTTATAGCGGGGGGCTACAATGAGCAGTTCTTC
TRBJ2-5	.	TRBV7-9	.	CASSSGVLLNQETQYF	TGTGCCAGCAGCTCAGGGGTATTGTTAAACCAAGAGACCCAGTACTTC
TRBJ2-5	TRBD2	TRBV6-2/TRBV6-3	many	CASSYHLAGGLPEETQYF	TGTGCCAGCAGTTACCATCTAGCGGGGGGGCTACCGGAAGAGACCCAGTACTTC
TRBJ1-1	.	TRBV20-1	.	CSARDPDRITEAFF	TGCAGTGCTAGAGATCCGGACAGAATCACTGAAGCTTTCTTT
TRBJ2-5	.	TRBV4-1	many	CASSQGGGQETQYF	TGCGCCAGCAGCCAAGGTGGGGGACAAGAGACCCAGTACTTC
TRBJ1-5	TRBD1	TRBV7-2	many	CASSLGRQGNQPQHF	TGTGCCAGCAGCTTAGGGAGACAGGGGAATCAGCCCCAGCATTTT
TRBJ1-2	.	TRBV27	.	CASSLSGESYGYTF	TGTGCCAGCAGTTTATCGGGGGAAAGCTATGGCTACACCTTC
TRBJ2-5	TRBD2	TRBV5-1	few	CASSLGGAGGGETQYF	TGCGCCAGCAGCTTGGGTGGAGCGGGGGGAGGAGAGACCCAGTACTTC
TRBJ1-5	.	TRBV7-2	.	CASSLVGSSNSNQPQHF	TGTGCCAGCAGCTTAGTAGGCAGCTCTAATAGCAATCAGCCCCAGCATTTT
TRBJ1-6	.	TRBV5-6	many	CASSLASRGSPLHF	TGTGCCAGCAGCTTGGCAAGTCGGGGTTCACCCCTCCACTTT
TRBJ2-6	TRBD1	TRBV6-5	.	CASSYTITGAGANVLTF	TGTGCCAGCAGTTACACGATTACAGGGGCTGGGGCCAACGTCCTGACTTTC
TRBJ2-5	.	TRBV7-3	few	CASSLTGPKETQYF	TGTGCCAGCAGCTTGACCGGGCCCAAAGAGACCCAGTACTTC
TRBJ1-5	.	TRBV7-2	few	CASSSDNQPQHF	TGTGCCAGCAGCTCAGATAATCAGCCCCAGCATTTT
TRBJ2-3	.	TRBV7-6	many	CASSLDATADTQYF	TGTGCCAGCAGCTTAGACGCGACGGCAGATACGCAGTATTTT
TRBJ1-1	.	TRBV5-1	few	CASSWEPQGLNTEAFF	TGCGCCAGCAGCTGGGAGCCACAGGGACTGAACACTGAAGCTTTCTTT
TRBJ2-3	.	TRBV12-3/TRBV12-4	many	CASGGAPDTQYF	TGTGCCAGCGGGGGGGCCCCAGATACGCAGTATTTT
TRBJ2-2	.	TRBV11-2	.	CASSIQLPNTGELFF	TGTGCCAGCAGCATCCAGCTACCGAACACCGGGGAGCTGTTTTTT
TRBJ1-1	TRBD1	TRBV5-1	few	CASSAGQGEAFF	TGCGCCAGCAGCGCCGGACAGGGTGAAGCTTTCTTT
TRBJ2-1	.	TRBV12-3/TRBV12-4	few	CASSGQGSEQFF	TGTGCCAGCAGCGGCCAGGGTAGTGAGCAGTTCTTC
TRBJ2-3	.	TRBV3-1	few	CASSQGVYTDTQYF	TGTGCCAGCAGCCAAGGGGTCTACACAGATACGCAGTATTTT
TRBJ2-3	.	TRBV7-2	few	CASSQRTPAGTQYF	TGTGCCAGCAGCCAGCGGACACCGGCGGGTACGCAGTATTTT
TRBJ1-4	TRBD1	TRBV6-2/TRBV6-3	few	CASRRTGGYEKLFF	TGTGCCAGCAGACGGACAGGGGGTTATGAAAAACTGTTTTTT
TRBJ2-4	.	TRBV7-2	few	CASSFGTGGLIQYF	TGTGCCAGCAGCTTCGGGACTGGGGGGCTCATTCAGTACTTC
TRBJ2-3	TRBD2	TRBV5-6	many	CASSHGGGTSDTQYF	TGTGCCAGCAGCCACGGCGGGGGGACATCAGATACGCAGTATTTT
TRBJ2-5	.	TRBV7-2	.	CASSLFRFQETQYF	TGTGCCAGCAGCTTATTTCGGTTCCAAGAGACCCAGTACTTC
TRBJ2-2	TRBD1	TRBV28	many	CAIRQGNTGELFF	TGTGCCATCCGACAGGGGAACACCGGGGAGCTGTTTTTT
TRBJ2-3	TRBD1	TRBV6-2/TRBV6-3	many	CASSYRGQAGADTQYF	TGTGCCAGCAGTTACAGGGGACAGGCCGGGGCAGATACGCAGTATTTT
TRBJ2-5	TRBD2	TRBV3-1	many	CASSLRLAETQYF	TGTGCCAGCAGCCTTCGACTAGCGGAGACCCAGTACTTC